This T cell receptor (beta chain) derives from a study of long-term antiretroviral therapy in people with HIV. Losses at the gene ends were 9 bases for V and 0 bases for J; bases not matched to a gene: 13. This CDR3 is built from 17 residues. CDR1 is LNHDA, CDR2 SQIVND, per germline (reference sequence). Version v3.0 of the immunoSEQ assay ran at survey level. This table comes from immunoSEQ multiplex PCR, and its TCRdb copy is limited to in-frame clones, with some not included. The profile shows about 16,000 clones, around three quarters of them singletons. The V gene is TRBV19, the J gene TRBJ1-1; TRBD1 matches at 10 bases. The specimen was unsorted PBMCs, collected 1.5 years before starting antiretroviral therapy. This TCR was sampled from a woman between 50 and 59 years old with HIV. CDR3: CASQALGTGAMNTEAFF. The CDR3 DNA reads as TGTGCCAGCCAAGCGTTGGGGACAGGGGCGATGAACACTGAAGCTTTCTTT.